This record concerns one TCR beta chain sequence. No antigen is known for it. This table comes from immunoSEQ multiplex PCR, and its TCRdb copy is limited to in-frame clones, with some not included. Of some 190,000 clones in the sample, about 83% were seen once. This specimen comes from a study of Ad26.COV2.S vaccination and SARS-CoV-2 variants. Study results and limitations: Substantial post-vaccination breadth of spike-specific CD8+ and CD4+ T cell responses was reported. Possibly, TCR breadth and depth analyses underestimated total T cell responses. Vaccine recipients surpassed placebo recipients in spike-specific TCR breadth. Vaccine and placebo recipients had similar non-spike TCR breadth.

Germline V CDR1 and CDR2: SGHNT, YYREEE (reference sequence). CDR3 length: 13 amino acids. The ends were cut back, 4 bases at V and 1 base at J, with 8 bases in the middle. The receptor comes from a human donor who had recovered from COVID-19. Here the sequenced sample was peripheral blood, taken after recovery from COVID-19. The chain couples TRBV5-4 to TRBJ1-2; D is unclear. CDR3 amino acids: CASSGRFNYGYTF. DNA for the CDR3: TGTGCCAGCAGCGGGAGGTTTAACTATGGCTACACCTTC.